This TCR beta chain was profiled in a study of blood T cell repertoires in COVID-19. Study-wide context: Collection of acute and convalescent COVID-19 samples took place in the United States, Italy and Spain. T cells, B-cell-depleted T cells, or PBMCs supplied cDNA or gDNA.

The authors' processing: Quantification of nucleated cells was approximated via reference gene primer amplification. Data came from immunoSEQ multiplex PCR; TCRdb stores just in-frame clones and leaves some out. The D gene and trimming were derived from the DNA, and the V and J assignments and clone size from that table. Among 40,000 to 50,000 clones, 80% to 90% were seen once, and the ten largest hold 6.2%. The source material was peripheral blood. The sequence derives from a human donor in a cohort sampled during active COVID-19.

This CDR3 reads CASFTSDGQGEYEQYF. CDR3 in DNA: TGCGCCAGCTTTACATCTGACGGACAGGGAGAATACGAGCAGTACTTC. V is TRBV23-1 and J is TRBJ2-7; 8 bases match TRBD1. TRBV23-1 is sorted into the ORF group, with uncertain function. This CDR3 is built from 16 residues. V was clipped by 8 bases and J by 4 bases; unmatched bases: 16.